The source of this T cell receptor beta chain is a study of T-cell memory formation after mild COVID-19. Points from the study as a whole: Within pre-infection memory, some responding clones were found, suggesting cross-reactive memory joined.

With constant-segment primers, 5'RACE yielded cDNA libraries of TCR alpha and TCR beta that carried sample barcodes and UMIs. TCRdb reprocessed the 5' RACE reads via MiXCR and lists one record per CDR3 protein. Of hundreds of thousands of distinct CDR3 sequences in the sample, around 20% were seen once. In the case of this clonotype: Its antigen is still unknown.

The receptor comes from an adult woman who had mild COVID-19 (a few samples of this study predate the infection). Cell type and time point are not known. What was sequenced was PBMCs or a T cell subset sorted from them (not recorded which).

DNA for the CDR3: TGTGCCAGCAGCTCAGGACAGGGGATGAACTACGAGCAGTACTTC. Translation gives CASSSGQGMNYEQYF. The J gene is TRBJ2-7, the V gene TRBV7-9; 9 bases map to TRBD1. The CDR3 consists of 15 residues. Germline V CDR1 and CDR2: SEHNR, FQNEAQ (reference sequence). V gave up 4 bases and J gave up 3 bases; unmatched junction bases: 7. The variable domain in full, completed from reference TRBV7-9 and TRBJ2-7, reads DTGVSQNPRHKITKRGQNVTFRCDPISEHNRLYWYRQTLGQGPEFLTYFQNEAQLEKSRLLSDRFSAERPKGSFSTLEIQRTEQGDSAMYLCASSSGQGMNYEQYFGPGTRLTVT.